A single sample is the source of the 18 T cell receptor beta chains below, sequenced in a study of control samples from healthy donors and cancer patients. This table comes from immunoSEQ multiplex PCR, and its TCRdb copy is limited to in-frame clones, with some not included. The data contain 100,000 to 150,000 clones, approximately 90% of them singletons. The sequencing input was blood. These receptors were taken from a middle-aged man in good health.

The V gene is TRBV12-5, the J gene TRBJ2-3, with TRBD2 matching 9 bases. The CDR3 loop spans 16 amino acids. Germline CDR1 is LGHNT and CDR2 is FRNRAP. J gave up 2 bases and V 5 bases, and 8 bases lay outside the gene matches. Here the CDR3 reads CASGPWRGGITDTQYF. CDR3 coding DNA: TGTGCTAGTGGTCCTTGGCGGGGGGGCATCACAGATACGCAGTATTTT.

The chain links TRBV6-1 to TRBJ2-1; 9 bases are a match to TRBD1. This CDR3 has 15 residues. Losses at the gene ends were 3 bases for V and 8 bases for J; bases not matched to a gene: 8. Germline CDR1 MNHNS, CDR2 SASEGT. The CDR3 coding sequence is TGTGCCAGCAGTGATCTCTGGACAGGGGTCTATGAGCAGTTCTTC. The encoded protein is CASSDLWTGVYEQFF.

This clone was seen just once. This chain uses TRBV19 with TRBJ2-3; a weak D match, TRBD1 (6 bases). The V gene lost 0 bases and the J gene lost 7 bases, with 8 bases spanning the gap. The length of the CDR3 is 13 residues. CDR1 and CDR2 from the germline V gene are LNHDA and SQIVND (reference sequence). CDR3 nucleotides: TGTGCCAGTAGTATAGATAGGGACAATACGCAGTATTTT. It yields the protein CASSIDRDNTQYF.

The J gene is TRBJ1-4, the V gene TRBV5-8; D remains unclear. Germline V CDR1 and CDR2: SGHTS, YDEGEE. The CDR3 is 16 amino acids. V gave up 0 bases and J gave up 0 bases, with 9 bases separating them. The CDR3 loop is CASSLGSPATNEKLFF. The CDR3 DNA reads as TGTGCCAGCAGCTTGGGGTCACCTGCAACTAATGAAAAACTGTTTTTT.

The V gene is TRBV18, the J gene TRBJ2-3; TRBD2 might be the D (6 bases). The ends were cut back, 0 bases at V and 2 bases at J, with 9 bases in the middle. Germline CDR1 reads KGHSH; CDR2 reads LQKENI. This CDR3 comprises 15 residues. CDR3 DNA: TGTGCCAGCTCACCACCGGGACTGCACACAGATACGCAGTATTTT. Translated, it gives CASSPPGLHTDTQYF.

The chain recombines TRBV9 with TRBJ2-1, with a tentative D call TRBD2 (7 bases). This CDR3 is built from 16 residues. V was pared by 0 bases and J by 5 bases, with 15 bases between. CDR1 and CDR2 from the germline V gene are SGDLS and YYNGEE. CDR3 residues: CASSVGLRGGDNEQFF. The CDR3 DNA is TGTGCCAGCAGCGTAGGCCTAAGGGGGGGAGACAATGAGCAGTTCTTC.

Only one count was recorded for this clone. This chain connects TRBV6-5 to TRBJ2-2; D is unclear. This CDR3 region has 14 residues. Trimming pared 5 bases from V and 4 bases from J, leaving 11 bases between. Germline CDR1 reads MNHEY; CDR2 reads SVGAGI. CDR3 bases: TGTGCCAGCAGTCCCAAATGGGTCACCGGGGAGCTGTTTTTT. The encoded protein is CASSPKWVTGELFF.

The chain links TRBV10-2 to TRBJ1-1; D is undetermined. CDR1 and CDR2 from the germline V gene are WSHSY and SAAADI. CDR3 size: 13 residues. Trimming removed 7 bases at V and 1 base at J, with 10 bases between. The CDR3 DNA reads TGCGCCAGCAACGACATCCCGAACACTGAAGCTTTCTTT. It specifies CASNDIPNTEAFF.

The chain uses TRBV20-1 and TRBJ2-3; 10 bases fit TRBD2. CDR1 is DFQATT, CDR2 SNEGSKA, per germline (reference sequence). The CDR3 is 14 residues long. With V trimmed by 3 bases and J by 3 bases, 3 bases remained unmatched. CDR3 bases: TGCAGTGCTAGTAGCGGGGGGACAACAGATACGCAGTATTTT. It specifies CSASSGGTTDTQYF.

The V gene is TRBV11-2, the J gene TRBJ2-7, with D tentatively TRBD1 or TRBD2 (6 bases each). Germline loops: CDR1 SGHAT, CDR2 FQNNGV. The CDR3 has 13 amino acids. V was trimmed by 7 bases and J by 5 bases, leaving 15 bases between them. DNA for the CDR3: TGTGCCAGCAACTTGGGGGGCCTCGACGAGCAGTACTTC. Its protein is CASNLGGLDEQYF.

The chain uses TRBV19 and TRBJ1-1; unclear D gene. V shed 6 bases and J shed 0 bases, with 5 bases lying between them. CDR3 length equals 12 residues. The germline V gene encodes CDR1 LNHDA and CDR2 SQIVND (reference sequence). The CDR3 sequence is CASRQLNTEAFF. In DNA, the CDR3 is TGTGCCAGTAGACAGCTGAACACTGAAGCTTTCTTT.

This clone was seen a few times. J is TRBJ1-2 and V is TRBV19; 9 bases line up with TRBD1. This CDR3 is 13 amino acids long. After removal of 2 bases from V and 8 bases from J, the junction contained 3 bases not matched to a gene. From germline, CDR1 is LNHDA and CDR2 SQIVND (reference sequence). The CDR3, as DNA: TGTGCCAGTAGTATACGGGACAGGGACGGCTACACCTTC. Residues: CASSIRDRDGYTF.

In DNA form, the CDR3 reads TGTGCCAGTAGGAACGACAGGGGGAAGAAGCCCCAGCATTTT. Its translation is CASRNDRGKKPQHF. The chain couples TRBV19 to TRBJ1-5, with 9 positions matching TRBD1. This CDR3 is built from 14 residues. CDR1 is LNHDA and CDR2 is SQIVND in the germline V gene (reference sequence). V dropped 6 bases and J dropped 8; count of bases not matched to a gene: 8.

The rearrangement uses TRBV2 and TRBJ2-2; D is perhaps TRBD1 or TRBD2 (5 bases each). Germline V lookup: CDR1 SNHLY, CDR2 FYNNEI. Trimming cost V 3 bases and J 5 bases, with 13 bases left between them. This CDR3 is built from 15 residues. CDR3 sequence (DNA): TGTGCCAGCAGTGACAGAACAGGAGGTACCGGGGAGCTGTTTTTT. It is translated as CASSDRTGGTGELFF.

This chain links TRBV10-3 with TRBJ1-5, with TRBD1 matching over 7 bases. The CDR3 length is 13 residues. Germline CDR1 is ENHRY and CDR2 is SYGVKD. The V and J ends lost 6 bases and 7 bases, in that order; junction bases with no gene match: 6. In DNA form, the CDR3 reads TGTGCCATCAGGGGACAGATGGGGCAGCCCCAGCATTTT. Amino acids: CAIRGQMGQPQHF.

The chain recombines TRBV7-8 with TRBJ2-5, with 7 positions matching TRBD1. In germline, CDR1 is SGHVS, CDR2 FQNEAQ. The V segment lost 3 bases and the J segment 3 bases; nucleotides outside the gene matches: 7. The length of the CDR3 is 15 residues. CDR3 residues: CASSFQDDREETQYF. CDR3 nucleotides: TGTGCCAGCAGCTTTCAAGACGACAGGGAAGAGACCCAGTACTTC.

The V gene is TRBV7-8, the J gene TRBJ1-6; TRBD1 matches at 7 bases. The germline gives CDR1 SGHVS, CDR2 FQNEAQ. The CDR3 spans 13 residues. With 8 bases clipped from V and 8 bases from J, the junction kept 6 bases outside the gene matches. The CDR3 DNA reads TGTGCCAGCGGAAGACAGGGATATTCACCCCTCCACTTT. It codes for CASGRQGYSPLHF.

The J gene is TRBJ1-2, the V gene TRBV24-1; no definite D call. Germline CDR1 is KGHDR and CDR2 is SFDVKD. Trimming took 2 bases from V and 8 from J, leaving 14 bases between them. The CDR3 contains 14 residues. CDR3 amino acids: CATSDSGWTWGYTF. CDR3 bases: TGTGCCACCAGTGATTCCGGGTGGACCTGGGGCTACACCTTC.